The present entry profiles one TCR beta chain with its context. This record belongs to a study of response to subunit inactivated influenza vaccine. V was clipped by 5 bases and J by 9 bases, with 14 bases between them. The CDR3 has 13 amino acids. One entry per CDR3 protein results from TCRdb running MiXCR on the RT-PCR reads. The table shows some 800,000 distinct CDR3 sequences, with 21% occurring only once. This sample comprised PBMCs from blood, obtained around 5 days after vaccination. The gene calls are TRBV12-3 or TRBV12-4 and TRBJ2-1, with D unclear. The TCR sequence derives from a man aged 50 to 60 who received an inactivated influenza vaccine. In nucleotides, the CDR3 is TGTGCCAGCAGTCTCCTCCTCATGGGTGAGCAGTTCTTC. Translating gives CASSLLLMGEQFF.